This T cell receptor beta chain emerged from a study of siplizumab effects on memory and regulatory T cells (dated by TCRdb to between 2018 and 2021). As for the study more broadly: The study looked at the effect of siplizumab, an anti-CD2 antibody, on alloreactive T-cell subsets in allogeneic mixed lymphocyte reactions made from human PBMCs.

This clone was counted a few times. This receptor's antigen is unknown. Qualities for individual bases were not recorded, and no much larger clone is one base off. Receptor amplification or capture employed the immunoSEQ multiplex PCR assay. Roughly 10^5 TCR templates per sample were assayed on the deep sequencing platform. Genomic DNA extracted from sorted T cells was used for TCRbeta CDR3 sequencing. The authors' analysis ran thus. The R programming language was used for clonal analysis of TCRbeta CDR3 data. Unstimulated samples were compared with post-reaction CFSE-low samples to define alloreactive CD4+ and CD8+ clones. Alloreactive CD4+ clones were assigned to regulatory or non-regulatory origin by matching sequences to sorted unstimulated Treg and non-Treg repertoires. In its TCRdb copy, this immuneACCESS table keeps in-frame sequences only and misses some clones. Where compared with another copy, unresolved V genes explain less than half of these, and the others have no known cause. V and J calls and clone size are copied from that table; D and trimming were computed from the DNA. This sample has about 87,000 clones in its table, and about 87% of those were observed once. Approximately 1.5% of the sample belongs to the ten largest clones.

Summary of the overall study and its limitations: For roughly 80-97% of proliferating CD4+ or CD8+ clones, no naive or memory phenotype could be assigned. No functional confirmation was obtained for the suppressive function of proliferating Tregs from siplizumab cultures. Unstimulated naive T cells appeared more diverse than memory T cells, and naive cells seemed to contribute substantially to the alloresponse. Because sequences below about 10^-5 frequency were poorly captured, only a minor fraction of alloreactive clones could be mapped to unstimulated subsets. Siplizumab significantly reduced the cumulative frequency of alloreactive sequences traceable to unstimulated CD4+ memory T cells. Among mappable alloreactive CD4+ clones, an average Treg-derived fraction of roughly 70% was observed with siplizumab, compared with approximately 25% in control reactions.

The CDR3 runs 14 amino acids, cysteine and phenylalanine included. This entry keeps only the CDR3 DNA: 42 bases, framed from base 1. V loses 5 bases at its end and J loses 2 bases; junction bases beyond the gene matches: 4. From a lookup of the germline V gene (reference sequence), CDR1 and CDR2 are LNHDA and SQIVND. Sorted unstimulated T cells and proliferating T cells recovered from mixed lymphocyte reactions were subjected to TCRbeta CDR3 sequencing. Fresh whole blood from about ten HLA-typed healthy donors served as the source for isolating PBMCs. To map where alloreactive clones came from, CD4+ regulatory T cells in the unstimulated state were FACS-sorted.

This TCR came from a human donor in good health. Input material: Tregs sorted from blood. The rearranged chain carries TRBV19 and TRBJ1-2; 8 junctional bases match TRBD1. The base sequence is TGTGCCAGTAGTCTCCGGGACAGGAACTATGGCTACACCTTC. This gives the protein CASSLRDRNYGYTF.